This T cell receptor beta chain was profiled in a study of cytomegalovirus exposure and HLA in healthy donors. Study-level information: Among the approximately 400 donors who were genotyped, around 77% fell in the genetic ancestry cluster that is associated with self-reported Caucasian donors.

Concerning this clone itself: Antigen specificity is unknown.

Study-level results: In vitro work confirmed that a few CMV-associated chains recognize CMV antigens. Earlier analysis yielded a pattern in which most TCR beta V segments were productive about 87% or about 30% of the time. The HLA-A and HLA-B alleles of most subjects were reportedly predicted accurately from TCR beta sequences.

CDR3 length equals 13 residues. The V end was cut by 0 bases, the J end by 3 bases, with 8 bases between. CDR1 and CDR2 (germline): GTSNPN, SVGIG (reference sequence). This PCR relied on a set of 60 Vbeta primers and 13 Jbeta primers. The assay was immunoSEQ multiplex PCR, and TCRdb's table has in-frame clones only and misses some. The table has tens of thousands of clones, around four fifths seen once. Sequenced material: PBMCs. This chain uses TRBV30 with TRBJ1-1; no clear D. This sequence originates from a woman in her 30s in good health and CMV-seronegative. For the CDR3, the DNA is TGTGCCTGGAGTGTTGTTGAGGACACTGAAGCTTTCTTT. Translated, it gives CAWSVVEDTEAFF.